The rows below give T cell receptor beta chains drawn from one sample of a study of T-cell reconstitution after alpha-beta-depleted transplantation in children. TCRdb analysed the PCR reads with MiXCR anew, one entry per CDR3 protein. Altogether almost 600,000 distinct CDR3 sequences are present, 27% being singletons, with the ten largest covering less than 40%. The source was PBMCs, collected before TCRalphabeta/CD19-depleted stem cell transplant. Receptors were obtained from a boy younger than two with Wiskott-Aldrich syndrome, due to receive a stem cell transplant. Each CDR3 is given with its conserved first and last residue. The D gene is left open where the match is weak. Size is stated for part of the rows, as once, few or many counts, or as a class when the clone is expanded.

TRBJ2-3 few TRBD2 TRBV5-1 CASSPPSGSFTDTQYF TGCGCCAGCAGCCCACCTAGCGGGAGTTTTACAGATACGCAGTATTTT
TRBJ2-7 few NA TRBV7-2 CASSPNLLATYEQYF TGTGCCAGCAGCCCGAATTTGCTAGCGACCTACGAGCAGTACTTC
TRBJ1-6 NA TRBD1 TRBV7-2 CASSPGTGGNSPLHF TGTGCCAGCAGCCCAGGGACAGGGGGTAATTCACCCCTCCACTTT
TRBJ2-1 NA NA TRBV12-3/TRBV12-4 CASSRGGGLTDEQFF TGTGCCAGCAGCCGAGGGGGAGGCCTTACCGATGAGCAGTTCTTC
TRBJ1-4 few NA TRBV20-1 CSASPGRNEKLFF TGCAGTGCTAGCCCCGGACGGAATGAAAAACTGTTTTTT
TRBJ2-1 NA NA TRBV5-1 CASSSPDRGVTSGAVNEQFF TGCGCCAGCAGCTCCCCGGACAGGGGGGTGACTAGCGGGGCCGTCAATGAGCAGTTCTTC
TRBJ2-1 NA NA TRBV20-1 CSAGGGALFNEQFF TGCAGTGCTGGGGGAGGTGCCCTGTTCAATGAGCAGTTCTTC
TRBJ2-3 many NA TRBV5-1 CASSSRGASTDTQYF TGCGCCAGCAGCTCGAGGGGAGCTAGCACAGATACGCAGTATTTT
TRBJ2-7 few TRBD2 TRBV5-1 CASSPAGVFYEQYF TGCGCCAGCAGCCCCGCGGGGGTGTTCTACGAGCAGTACTTC
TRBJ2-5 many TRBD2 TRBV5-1 CASSLSGGHQETQYF TGTGCCAGCAGTTTATCGGGGGGTCACCAAGAGACCCAGTACTTC
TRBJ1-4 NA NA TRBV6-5 CASSSSRAEKLFF TGTGCCAGCAGTTCCTCGAGGGCGGAAAAACTGTTTTTT
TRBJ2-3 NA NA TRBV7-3 CASSLGATSTDTQYF TGTGCCAGCAGCCTGGGGGCAACTAGCACAGATACGCAGTATTTT
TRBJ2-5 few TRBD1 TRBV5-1 CASSATGGQETQYF TGCGCCAGCAGCGCGACAGGGGGGCAAGAGACCCAGTACTTC
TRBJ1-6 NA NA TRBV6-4 CASSEIGADRSPLHF TGTGCCAGCAGTGAGATCGGGGCCGATCGGTCACCCCTCCACTTT
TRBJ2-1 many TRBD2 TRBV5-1 CASSLTSGIYNEQFF TGTGCCAGCAGTTTAACTAGCGGGATCTACAATGAGCAGTTCTTC
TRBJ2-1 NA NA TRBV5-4 CASSPNRVHEQFF TGTGCCAGCAGCCCTAACAGGGTTCATGAGCAGTTCTTC
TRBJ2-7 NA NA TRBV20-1 CSAPQRITYEQYF TGCAGTGCTCCACAGCGGATTACCTACGAGCAGTACTTC